The 24 T cell receptor beta chains presented below share a single source sample, sequenced in a study of OX40 agonist ivuxolimab in advanced cancers. Produced via immunoSEQ multiplex PCR; TCRdb's table is partial and in-frame only. The sample contains around 150,000 clones, approximately 94% of which appear only once. This sample comprised CD4+ or CD8+ T cells sorted from blood, obtained in a trial of the OX40 agonist ivuxolimab. These receptors originate from an adult with an advanced solid tumor such as melanoma, head and neck, liver or kidney cancer.

The chain employs TRBV2 and TRBJ1-1, with D possibly TRBD1 on 5 matching bases. V was shortened by 7 bases and J by 0 bases, with 12 bases between the two germline ends. The CDR3 contains 14 residues. From germline, CDR1 is SNHLY and CDR2 FYNNEI. The CDR3 protein is CASKIDSMNTEAFF. The CDR3 bases are TGTGCCAGCAAAATAGACAGCATGAACACTGAAGCTTTCTTT.

The chain employs TRBV6-1 and TRBJ1-1, with a weak D call TRBD1 (6 bases). CDR1 is MNHNS and CDR2 is SASEGT in the germline V gene. Trimming cost V 3 bases and J 0 bases, with 17 bases left between them. This CDR3 contains 17 residues. The CDR3 sequence is CASSEFARGNMNTEAFF. The DNA for the CDR3 is TGTGCCAGCAGTGAGTTTGCAAGGGGGAATATGAACACTGAAGCTTTCTTT.

This chain connects TRBV2 to TRBJ2-1; TRBD2 agrees at 9 bases. CDR3 length: 16 amino acids. V dropped 3 bases and J dropped 0; count of bases not matched to a gene: 3. Germline V gives CDR1 SNHLY, CDR2 FYNNEI. The chain's CDR3 is CASSEGAGGSYNEQFF. In nucleotides, the CDR3 is TGTGCCAGCAGTGAGGGAGCGGGAGGCTCCTACAATGAGCAGTTCTTC.

This chain links TRBV25-1 with TRBJ1-2; the match to TRBD1 covers 9 bases. The length of the CDR3 is 17 residues. CDR1 is MGHDK, CDR2 SYGVNS, per germline. Trimming took 6 bases from V and 2 from J; bases not matched to a gene: 13. In DNA, the CDR3 is TGTGCCAGCAGCCTGGGACAGGGAAGGAGTTCGAACTATGGCTACACCTTC. Translating it yields CASSLGQGRSSNYGYTF.

The chain couples TRBV20-1 to TRBJ2-1; D is unclear. The V and J ends lost 3 bases and 9 bases respectively, with 9 bases between them. Germline V lookup: CDR1 DFQATT, CDR2 SNEGSKA (reference sequence). This CDR3 contains 11 residues. The CDR3 region has the DNA TGCAGTGCTAGCAACCCGGGTGAGCAGTTCTTC. It encodes CSASNPGEQFF.

The V gene is TRBV5-5, the J gene TRBJ2-1; 11 bases line up with TRBD2. The V gene end was trimmed by 5 bases and the J gene end by 2 bases; junction bases not matched to a gene: 3. The CDR3 extends over 15 amino acids. The germline V gene encodes CDR1 SGHKS and CDR2 YYEKEE (reference sequence). CDR3 coding DNA: TGTGCCAGCAGAAGACTAGCGGGGACCTACAATGAGCAGTTCTTC. This codes for CASRRLAGTYNEQFF.

The CDR3 DNA follows: TGTGCCAGCAGTCAGATATCAGATACGCAGTATTTT. This gives the protein CASSQISDTQYF. The rearrangement uses TRBV6-1 and TRBJ2-3; no firm D call. In germline, CDR1 is MNHNS, CDR2 SASEGT. The CDR3 consists of 12 residues. With 5 bases removed from V and 4 bases from J, the gap between germline ends came to 7 bases.

The V call is TRBV28, the J call TRBJ2-3; a weak D match, TRBD2 (6 bases). The CDR3 is made up of 17 amino acids. V was trimmed by 3 bases and J by 3 bases, leaving 19 bases between them. CDR1 is MDHEN and CDR2 is SYDVKM in the germline V gene. The CDR3 is CASSLGGLTRTTDTQYF. For the CDR3, the DNA is TGTGCCAGCAGTTTGGGCGGGCTGACTAGGACGACAGATACGCAGTATTTT.

V gene TRBV9 combines with J gene TRBJ2-1, with 9 bases identical to TRBD2. From germline, CDR1 is SGDLS and CDR2 YYNGEE. V gave up 3 bases and J gave up 6 bases; unmatched junction bases: 4. The CDR3 totals 14 residues. The CDR3 loop reads CASSAAGGFNEQFF. CDR3 sequence (DNA): TGTGCCAGCAGCGCTGCGGGGGGGTTCAATGAGCAGTTCTTC.

The chain joins TRBV18 to TRBJ2-7; D is unclear. Trimming took off 0 bases at V and 3 bases at J, with 9 bases between the two ends. Germline CDR1 and CDR2: KGHSH and LQKENI. CDR3 size: 14 residues. The DNA of the CDR3 is TGTGCCAGCTCACCACCGGCAGCCTTCTACGAGCAGTACTTC. Protein: CASSPPAAFYEQYF.

The V gene is TRBV7-3, the J gene TRBJ1-1; 10 nucleotides match TRBD1. The CDR3 has 13 amino acids. Germline-derived CDR1 and CDR2 are SGHTA and FQGTGA. J was trimmed by 5 bases and V by 5 bases; bases with no gene match: 2. In DNA, the CDR3 is TGTGCCAGCAGCAGGGACAGGGGAACTGAAGCTTTCTTT. This gives the protein CASSRDRGTEAFF.

This chain joins TRBV5-4 and TRBJ1-2; D might be TRBD1 (6 bases). The germline V gene encodes CDR1 SGHNT and CDR2 YYREEE (reference sequence). The V gene lost 4 bases and the J gene lost 4 bases, with 14 bases spanning the gap. CDR3 length: 14 amino acids. The CDR3 loop is CASSREGGIYGYTF. Here the CDR3 DNA reads TGTGCCAGCAGCAGAGAAGGGGGGATCTATGGCTACACCTTC.

The genes are TRBV7-2 and TRBJ1-1; D remains unclear. This CDR3 region has 15 residues. Germline loops: CDR1 SGHTA, CDR2 FQGNSA. V lost 2 bases, J lost 0 bases, and 10 bases lay in between. CDR3 coding DNA: TGTGCCAGCAGCTTATACCAGACCCTGAACACTGAAGCTTTCTTT. Amino acid sequence: CASSLYQTLNTEAFF.

The DNA for the CDR3 is TGCGCCAGCACCCAGGGACAGCCGAATGAGCAGTTCTTC. The encoded protein is CASTQGQPNEQFF. This rearrangement joins TRBV5-1 to TRBJ2-1; 7 bases are a match to TRBD1. Germline V lookup: CDR1 SGHRS, CDR2 YFSETQ. Trimming took 6 bases from V and 7 from J; bases not matched to a gene: 7. CDR3 size: 13 residues.

This chain connects TRBV28 to TRBJ2-1, with 10 bases fitting TRBD2. Germline CDR1 reads MDHEN; CDR2 reads SYDVKM. V lost 4 bases, J lost 5 bases, and 5 bases stayed unmatched. This CDR3 has 15 residues. CDR3 in DNA: TGTGCCAGCAGTTCCCCTAGCGGGAGACACAATGAGCAGTTCTTC. Protein: CASSSPSGRHNEQFF.

This chain joins TRBV18 and TRBJ1-3, with TRBD1 matching over 7 bases. Germline V gene data show CDR1 as KGHSH and CDR2 as LQKENI. The V gene end was trimmed by 3 bases and the J gene end by 0 bases; junction bases not matched to a gene: 8. The CDR3 is 17 residues long. CDR3 bases: TGTGCCAGCTCACCGACCCCACAGGGGAGCTCTGGAAACACCATATATTTT. As protein: CASSPTPQGSSGNTIYF.

The gene calls are TRBV27 and TRBJ1-3; D ambiguous. The CDR3 totals 14 residues. Germline V gene lookup returns CDR1 MNHEY and CDR2 SMNVEV (reference sequence). V was shortened by 0 bases and J by 11 bases, with 14 bases between the two germline ends. For the CDR3, the DNA is TGTGCCAGCAGTTTATCTTCCGGTCTAGGAGCCATATATTTT. Protein sequence: CASSLSSGLGAIYF.

This chain's CDR3 is CASSGHLGGGTDTQYF. CDR3 bases: TGTGCCAGCAGTGGCCATTTGGGTGGTGGTACAGATACGCAGTATTTT. V usage is TRBV6-1 and J usage is TRBJ2-3, with unresolved D. The germline gives CDR1 MNHNS, CDR2 SASEGT. The CDR3 totals 16 residues. V was shortened by 4 bases and J by 3 bases, with 17 bases between the two germline ends.

The J gene is TRBJ2-1, the V gene TRBV2; a weak D match, TRBD2 (6 bases). V lost 7 bases to trimming and J lost 4 bases, with 11 bases between them. This CDR3 has 13 residues. Germline V gene data show CDR1 as SNHLY and CDR2 as FYNNEI. CDR3 protein: CASISGEYNEQFF. CDR3 nucleotides: TGTGCCAGCATATCGGGAGAGTACAATGAGCAGTTCTTC. The full variable domain, its missing parts supplied by reference TRBV2 and TRBJ2-1, is EPEVTQTPSHQVTQMGQEVILRCVPISNHLYFYWYRQILGQKVEFLVSFYNNEISEKSEIFDDQFSVERPDGSNFTLKIRSTKLEDSAMYFCASISGEYNEQFFGPGTRLTVL.

The chain uses TRBV9 and TRBJ2-3; 8 nucleotides agree with TRBD2. The V gene's germline CDR1 is SGDLS and CDR2 YYNGEE. J lost 4 bases, V lost 4 bases, and 11 bases had no gene match. This CDR3 has 16 residues. The CDR3 nucleotides are TGTGCCAGCAGCCCTATTGCGGGAGGTGGAGCAGATACGCAGTATTTT. It specifies CASSPIAGGGADTQYF.

A few counts support this clone. V usage is TRBV5-1 and J usage is TRBJ2-2, with TRBD1 matching over 7 bases. The germline gives CDR1 SGHRS, CDR2 YFSETQ. The CDR3 contains 17 residues. V trimming: 1 base; J trimming: 5 bases; junction bases outside the gene matches: 11. CDR3 sequence (DNA): TGCGCCAGCAGCTTGCTCCCCTCGGGACAGCGGACCGGGGAGCTGTTTTTT. As protein: CASSLLPSGQRTGELFF.

The chain employs TRBV7-8 and TRBJ2-2, with 7 bases matching TRBD1. Trimming took 1 base from V and 5 from J; bases not matched to a gene: 4. This CDR3 is built from 15 residues. Germline CDR1 and CDR2: SGHVS and FQNEAQ. As DNA, the CDR3 is TGTGCCAGCAGCTTAGGACAGGGATGGACCGGGGAGCTGTTTTTT. As protein: CASSLGQGWTGELFF.

The J gene is TRBJ2-2, the V gene TRBV7-2, with a possible D match to TRBD2 (6 bases). The length of the CDR3 is 16 residues. The germline gives CDR1 SGHTA, CDR2 FQGNSA. Trimming cost V 5 bases and J 3 bases, with 16 bases left between them. Here the CDR3 reads CASSEQAGLDTGELFF. The CDR3 DNA sequence: TGTGCCAGCAGCGAACAAGCGGGCCTTGACACCGGGGAGCTGTTTTTT.

The chain uses TRBV12-5 and TRBJ1-3; the D gene is possibly TRBD1 (5 bases). The CDR3 is 15 amino acids. CDR1 and CDR2 from the germline V gene are LGHNT and FRNRAP. The V gene lost 2 bases and the J gene lost 10 bases, with 18 bases spanning the gap. The CDR3 sequence: CASGLNQGLAGTIYF. The CDR3 DNA follows: TGTGCTAGTGGTTTGAATCAGGGCCTTGCGGGGACCATATATTTT.